The present TCR beta chain was sequenced within a study of post-analysis software for immune sequencing data. Study outcomes and limitations: Diversity measured as normalized Chao1 was significantly lower in multiple sclerosis patients than in controls. With F measure, samples from one preparation batch clustered together strongly. Roughly five TRBV segments were significantly more frequent in patients than in controls. TRBV5-6, TRBV5-1 and TRBV20-1 were among these segments.

Researchers reported that TCR beta cDNA libraries carried unique molecular identifiers. A single record per CDR3 protein comes from TCRdb applying MiXCR to the PCR reads. This sample has under 200,000 distinct CDR3 sequences, with around 36% found just once. CDR3 size: 14 residues. V shed 8 bases and J shed 2 bases, with 16 bases lying between them. Looked up from germline, CDR1 is SGHRS and CDR2 is YFSETQ. This clonotype was found a few times. What it binds is unknown. This sequence joins TRBV5-1 and TRBJ2-5; D gene ambiguous. The receptor's source is a girl under 18 with multiple sclerosis. Sequencing used blood, obtained after autologous hematopoietic stem cell transplantation. CDR3 residues: CARARIHLQETQYF. CDR3 sequence (DNA): TGCGCCAGAGCGAGGATTCACCTACAAGAGACCCAGTACTTC.